The clone carrying this TCR beta chain was counted many times. The antigen is unknown. Every patient underwent thyroid surgery untreated. This sample was taken from a study of metastatic and nonmetastatic thyroid tumors. On the study more broadly: From malignant and benign thyroid patients, repertoires in blood and in tumor or nodule tissue were compared.

Study-wide results and caveats: Compared with benign nodules, malignant thyroid tumors were reported to have significantly higher TCR beta diversity in both blood and tumor.

Original analysis: The distant-metastasis classifier for papillary thyroid cancer was built from CDR3 differences across clinicopathological groups. TCRdb re-called clones from the PCR reads using MiXCR. The V and J calls reflect TCRdb's pipeline rather than the authors' work. The sample records approximately 37,000 clones, over 12% being singletons. The sample taken for sequencing was blood. The clonotype originates from a male donor with papillary thyroid cancer or a benign thyroid nodule (not recorded which). Some clones in this sample may be carry-over from other donors' samples.

The CDR3 sequence is CASSYNGALEQFF. Written as DNA, the CDR3 is TGTGCCAGCAGTTACAATGGGGCACTTGAGCAGTTCTTC. The chain combines TRBV6-2 or TRBV6-3 with TRBJ2-1, with D tentatively TRBD1 (5 bases). The V gene's germline CDR1 is MNHEY and CDR2 SVGEGT. Trimming stripped 2 bases from V and 9 bases from J, with 11 bases between. This CDR3 has 13 amino acids.